The clone carrying this T cell receptor (delta chain) has more than one count but fewer than ten. The sample belongs to a study of gamma-delta T cells after stem cell transplantation. Germline V gene lookup returns CDR1 NSMFDY and CDR2 ISSIKDK. V was trimmed by 0 bases and J by 0 bases, leaving 21 bases between them. The CDR3 has 18 amino acids. TCRdb repeated clone calling on the RT-PCR reads with CATT. The profile covers roughly 800 delta-chain clones, with 21% appearing a single time and 27% taken by the ten largest. V and J are TRAV29/DV5 and TRDJ1; a weak D match, TRDD3 (5 bases). The receptor's source is a human donor. It is not recorded whose cells these are; they may come from a transplant donor. The sequencing sample was made of gamma-delta T cells. The CDR3 region is CAASAQFGGIQYTDKLIF. The CDR3 coding sequence is TGTGCAGCAAGCGCGCAATTCGGAGGGATTCAGTACACCGATAAACTCATCTTT.